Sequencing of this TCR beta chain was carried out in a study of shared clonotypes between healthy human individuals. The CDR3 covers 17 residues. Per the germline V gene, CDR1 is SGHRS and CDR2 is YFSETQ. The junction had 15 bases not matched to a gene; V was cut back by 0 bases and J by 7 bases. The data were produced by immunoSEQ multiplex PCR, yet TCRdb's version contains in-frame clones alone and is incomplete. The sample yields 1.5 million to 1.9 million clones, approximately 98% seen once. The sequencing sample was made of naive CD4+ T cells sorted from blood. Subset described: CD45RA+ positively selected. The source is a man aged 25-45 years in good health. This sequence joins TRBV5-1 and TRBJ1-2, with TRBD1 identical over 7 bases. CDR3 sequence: CASSLGRDGQARGGYTF. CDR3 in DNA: TGCGCCAGCAGCTTGGGGCGGGATGGACAGGCACGGGGTGGCTACACCTTC.